The 18 T cell receptor beta chains listed next were all sequenced from one sample in a study of cytomegalovirus exposure and HLA in healthy donors. Primers for the PCR totalled 60 Vbeta and 13 Jbeta. The protocol was immunoSEQ multiplex PCR, while the TCRdb copy is restricted to in-frame clones and leaves out a portion. Of about 170,000 clones listed, around 80% are singletons. Material for sequencing was PBMCs. The source is a boy aged 2 to 9 in good health and CMV-seronegative.

The CDR3 reads CASSLGPPRGGPHNEQFF. DNA of the CDR3: TGTGCCAGCAGCTTAGGACCCCCTCGGGGGGGGCCCCACAATGAGCAGTTCTTC. The chain employs TRBV7-8 and TRBJ2-1; 8 bases agree with TRBD2. The V segment lost 1 base and the J segment 5 bases; nucleotides outside the gene matches: 13. Germline CDR1 and CDR2: SGHVS and FQNEAQ. The CDR3 sequence is 18 residues long.

This clone was counted once. The chain uses TRBV2 and TRBJ2-5; no reliable D call. The germline V and J ends were trimmed by 1 base and 4 bases, with 7 bases remaining between them. Germline V gene sequence: CDR1 SNHLY, CDR2 FYNNEI. The CDR3 length is 13 residues. CDR3 bases: TGTGCCAGCAGTGAAGAGTTCGGAGAGACCCAGTACTTC. Translating it yields CASSEEFGETQYF.

The chain recombines TRBV10-3 with TRBJ2-1, with D unresolved. The germline V gene has CDR1 ENHRY and CDR2 SYGVKD. The CDR3 covers 14 residues. The V and J ends lost 0 bases and 3 bases respectively, with 6 bases between them. CDR3: CAISESAGYNEQFF. CDR3 coding DNA: TGTGCCATCAGTGAGTCAGCAGGCTACAATGAGCAGTTCTTC.

The V and J genes are TRBV28 and TRBJ2-7, with 10 bases matching TRBD1. The CDR3 runs 13 residues. Germline V lookup: CDR1 MDHEN, CDR2 SYDVKM. The CDR3 DNA reads TGTTGTTCGGGACAGGGGAACCCCTACGAGCAGTACTTC. Translation gives CCSGQGNPYEQYF. The whole variable domain, remainder taken from reference TRBV28 and TRBJ2-7, is DVKVTQSSRYLVKRTGEKVFLECVQDMDHENMFWYRQDPGLGLRLIYFSYDVKMKEKGDIPEGYSVSREKKERFSLILESASTNQTSMYLCCSGQGNPYEQYFGPGTRLTVT.

V is TRBV6-1 and J is TRBJ1-3; the D is unclear. The germline V gene has CDR1 MNHNS and CDR2 SASEGT. The CDR3 spans 16 residues. V gave up 2 bases and J gave up 4 bases, with 15 bases separating them. The CDR3 loop is CASSETIHRRGNTIYF. CDR3 nucleotide sequence: TGTGCCAGCAGTGAAACTATCCATAGGAGGGGAAACACCATATATTTT.

The chain couples TRBV5-1 to TRBJ1-1; 10 nucleotides line up with TRBD1. This CDR3 has 18 residues. CDR1 and CDR2 (germline): SGHRS, YFSETQ. With 1 base clipped from V and 1 base from J, the junction kept 10 bases outside the gene matches. The CDR3: CASSLSATGGVWNTEAFF. As DNA, the CDR3 is TGCGCCAGCAGCTTGTCAGCGACAGGGGGCGTATGGAACACTGAAGCTTTCTTT.

The chain carries TRBV9 and TRBJ1-4; D gene unclear. Per the germline V gene, CDR1 is SGDLS and CDR2 is YYNGEE. V shed 1 base and J shed 5 bases, with 15 bases lying between them. The CDR3 loop spans 16 amino acids. The CDR3 reads CASSVREGSVNEKLFF. The CDR3 bases are TGTGCCAGCAGCGTACGGGAGGGCAGCGTAAATGAAAAACTGTTTTTT.

CDR3 sequence: CAISGATGTGSYGYTF. CDR3 nucleotide sequence: TGTGCCATCAGTGGGGCTACCGGGACAGGAAGTTACGGCTACACCTTC. The rearrangement joins TRBV10-3 to TRBJ1-2; 8 nucleotides agree with TRBD1. V was clipped by 4 bases and J by 8 bases; unmatched bases: 15. Germline lookup yields CDR1 ENHRY and CDR2 SYGVKD. This CDR3 region has 16 residues.

A single count supports this clone. The J gene is TRBJ2-1, the V gene TRBV9; a weak D match, TRBD2 (5 bases). CDR1 is SGDLS and CDR2 is YYNGEE in the germline V gene. The CDR3 loop spans 15 amino acids. Trimming pared 0 bases from V and 8 bases from J, leaving 15 bases between. The CDR3 region has the DNA TGTGCCAGCAGCGTAGGTGGCGGGTCATACCATGAGCAGTTCTTC. Encoded protein: CASSVGGGSYHEQFF.

The sample holds one count of this clone. V and J are TRBV6-5 and TRBJ2-5, with a possible D match to TRBD2 (5 bases). Trimming took 4 bases from V and 7 from J, leaving 19 bases between them. The germline CDR1 and CDR2 sequences are MNHEY and SVGAGI. CDR3 length: 15 amino acids. The CDR3 loop reads CASSSQRWPRGTQYF. The CDR3 coding sequence is TGTGCCAGCAGTTCCCAACGATGGCCTCGGGGGACCCAGTACTTC.

The chain uses TRBV6-1 and TRBJ2-7; D is ambiguous. Trimming left V 2 bases short and J 5 bases short, with 16 bases between. Per germline, CDR1 MNHNS and CDR2 SASEGT. The CDR3 spans 15 residues. The CDR3: CASSELPPGPHEQYV. In DNA form, the CDR3 reads TGTGCCAGCAGTGAACTCCCCCCGGGTCCCCACGAGCAGTACGTC.

The chain combines TRBV6-5 with TRBJ1-1; 7 bases fit TRBD1. Germline CDR1 reads MNHEY; CDR2 reads SVGAGI. This CDR3 has 14 residues. The trim removed 5 bases at V and 10 bases at J, leaving 13 bases unmatched. The CDR3 is CASSRDRGGSGAFF. CDR3 nucleotide sequence: TGTGCCAGCAGTAGGGACAGAGGGGGCTCTGGAGCTTTCTTT.

The chain couples TRBV9 to TRBJ2-3; 9 bases line up with TRBD2. CDR3 length: 17 residues. V shed 2 bases, J shed 2 bases, and the junction held 9 bases outside the gene matches. From germline, CDR1 is SGDLS and CDR2 YYNGEE. The CDR3 nucleotides read TGTGCCAGCAGCGTCGGTAGCGGGGGACCAAACACAGATACGCAGTATTTT. Amino acid sequence: CASSVGSGGPNTDTQYF.

The rearrangement joins TRBV6-4 to TRBJ2-7; D is undetermined. Germline CDR1 and CDR2: MRHNA and SNTAGT. The V end lost 4 bases, the J end lost 2 bases, and 9 bases lay between the germline ends. The CDR3 has 13 residues. The CDR3 reads CASSVSGPYEQYV. The CDR3 DNA reads TGTGCCAGCAGTGTGTCTGGGCCCTACGAGCAGTACGTC.

This sequence joins TRBV2 and TRBJ2-7, with 7 bases lining up with TRBD1. V gave up 4 bases and J gave up 6 bases; unmatched junction bases: 9. The CDR3 sequence is 14 residues long. Germline V lookup: CDR1 SNHLY, CDR2 FYNNEI. Here the CDR3 DNA reads TGTGCCAGCAGTGCCCAGGGGGTTAGGAGCGAGCAGTACTTC. This sequence encodes CASSAQGVRSEQYF.

This clone was recorded once. The chain joins TRBV6-1 to TRBJ1-4; 10 nucleotides align to TRBD1. The CDR3 sequence is 15 residues long. V dropped 5 bases and J dropped 7; count of bases not matched to a gene: 7. CDR1 is MNHNS, CDR2 SASEGT, per germline. The CDR3 region is CASSSLTGGREKLFF. DNA for the CDR3: TGTGCCAGCAGTTCTCTGACAGGGGGCCGTGAAAAACTGTTTTTT.

V and J are TRBV6-5 and TRBJ2-1; D is perhaps TRBD1 (5 bases). V lost 2 bases and J 8 bases, leaving 13 bases between the germline ends. The length of the CDR3 is 14 residues. Germline V gene lookup returns CDR1 MNHEY and CDR2 SVGAGI. CDR3 region: CASSYGRVVDEQFF. DNA for the CDR3: TGTGCCAGCAGTTACGGCAGGGTTGTCGATGAGCAGTTCTTC.

The chain carries TRBV29-1 and TRBJ2-7, with TRBD1 identical over 10 bases. J lost 5 bases, V lost 7 bases, and 14 bases had no gene match. The CDR3 has 15 amino acids. The V gene's germline CDR1 is SQVTM and CDR2 ANQGSEA. CDR3 sequence: CSARSRGTGDDEQYF. CDR3 coding DNA: TGCAGCGCGCGGTCGCGGGGGACAGGGGATGACGAGCAGTACTTC.